This is a list of T cell receptor beta chains from one sample in a study of cytomegalovirus exposure and HLA in healthy donors. This table comes from immunoSEQ multiplex PCR, and its TCRdb copy is limited to in-frame clones, with some not included. Here the sample spans approximately 100,000 clones, over 60% being singletons. The sample was PBMCs. All receptors come from a human donor in good health. Both conserved end residues are part of each CDR3. The order of the fields is clone size, V gene, D gene, J gene, CDR3 protein, CDR3 DNA. The D gene is left open where the match is weak. Not all rows give a size; the values are once, few, many and, for expanded clones, a class.

size: NA
V: TRBV7-2
D: NA
J: TRBJ1-1
CDR3: CASSLGWTSEAFF
DNA: TGTGCCAGCAGCTTAGGGTGGACTTCTGAAGCTTTCTTT

size: NA
V: TRBV30
D: NA
J: TRBJ2-7
CDR3: CAWTYSSSYEQYF
DNA: TGTGCCTGGACGTACTCGAGCTCCTACGAGCAGTACTTC

size: NA
V: TRBV6-5
D: NA
J: TRBJ2-3
CDR3: CASSYSPDSNTDTQYF
DNA: TGTGCCAGCAGTTACTCGCCGGACTCCAACACAGATACGCAGTATTTT

size: once
V: TRBV5-1
D: NA
J: TRBJ2-1
CDR3: CASSLSLNEQFF
DNA: TGCGCCAGCAGCTTGTCCTTGAATGAGCAGTTCTTC

size: few
V: TRBV29-1
D: NA
J: TRBJ1-1
CDR3: CSVEVRLTEAFF
DNA: TGCAGCGTTGAAGTTCGTCTCACTGAAGCTTTCTTT

size: NA
V: TRBV6-5
D: TRBD2
J: TRBJ2-7
CDR3: CASSPSGRGTYEQYF
DNA: TGTGCCAGCAGCCCTAGCGGGAGGGGTACCTACGAGCAGTACTTC

size: once
V: TRBV27
D: TRBD1
J: TRBJ1-2
CDR3: CASSLRTGRFYGYTF
DNA: TGTGCCAGCAGTTTAAGGACAGGCCGATTCTATGGCTACACCTTC

size: NA
V: TRBV18
D: TRBD1
J: TRBJ2-7
CDR3: CASSPPSQGAYEQYF
DNA: TGTGCCAGCTCACCACCTTCACAGGGGGCCTACGAGCAGTACTTC

size: few
V: TRBV6-5
D: TRBD1
J: TRBJ1-1
CDR3: CASSRDRGASTFF
DNA: TGTGCCAGCAGCAGGGACAGGGGTGCATCAACTTTCTTT

size: once
V: TRBV6-1
D: TRBD1
J: TRBJ1-5
CDR3: CASSRQGAGGQPQHF
DNA: TGTGCCAGCAGCAGACAGGGGGCCGGGGGTCAGCCCCAGCATTTT

size: NA
V: TRBV5-4
D: TRBD1
J: TRBJ2-7
CDR3: CASSWAGTGLYEQYF
DNA: TGTGCCAGCAGCTGGGCGGGGACAGGGCTCTACGAGCAGTACTTC

size: NA
V: TRBV10-1
D: NA
J: TRBJ2-7
CDR3: CARPAYEQYF
DNA: TGCGCCAGGCCGGCCTACGAGCAGTACTTC

size: NA
V: TRBV19
D: NA
J: TRBJ2-3
CDR3: CASGVTGTDTQYF
DNA: TGTGCCAGTGGCGTGACAGGCACAGATACGCAGTATTTT

size: NA
V: TRBV6-5
D: TRBD1
J: TRBJ1-5
CDR3: CASSPLDRDNQPQHF
DNA: TGTGCCAGCAGCCCCCTTGACAGGGACAATCAGCCCCAGCATTTT

size: NA
V: TRBV18
D: TRBD1
J: TRBJ1-6
CDR3: CASSRQGDSPLHF
DNA: TGTGCCAGCTCACGACAGGGGGATTCACCCCTCCACTTT

size: NA
V: TRBV9
D: NA
J: TRBJ1-1
CDR3: CASSAEGWGDTEAFF
DNA: TGTGCCAGCAGCGCCGAGGGGTGGGGGGACACTGAAGCTTTCTTT

size: NA
V: TRBV21-1
D: NA
J: TRBJ2-7
CDR3: CASSKYGGTYYEQYF
DNA: TGTGCCAGCAGCAAGTATGGTGGGACATATTACGAGCAGTACTTC

size: NA
V: TRBV7-9
D: NA
J: TRBJ1-3
CDR3: CASSETGQFGNTIYF
DNA: TGTGCCAGCAGCGAAACCGGACAGTTTGGAAACACCATATATTTT

size: once
V: TRBV5-6
D: NA
J: TRBJ2-7
CDR3: CASSLGNRQGYEQYF
DNA: TGTGCCAGCAGCTTGGGGAACAGGCAGGGCTACGAGCAGTACTTC

size: NA
V: TRBV5-6
D: NA
J: TRBJ1-2
CDR3: CASSTLLGGDYGYTF
DNA: TGTGCCAGCAGCACTCTTTTGGGGGGTGACTATGGCTACACCTTC

size: NA
V: TRBV19
D: NA
J: TRBJ1-2
CDR3: CASNEFQGQLYGYTF
DNA: TGTGCCAGTAACGAGTTTCAGGGGCAGTTATATGGCTACACCTTC

size: NA
V: TRBV4-2
D: TRBD1
J: TRBJ2-5
CDR3: CASSQVQGGQETQYF
DNA: TGTGCCAGCAGCCAGGTACAGGGGGGTCAAGAGACCCAGTACTTC

size: NA
V: TRBV13
D: TRBD2
J: TRBJ2-3
CDR3: CASTIRLAGVGDTQYF
DNA: TGTGCCAGCACTATTCGACTAGCGGGAGTGGGAGATACGCAGTATTTT